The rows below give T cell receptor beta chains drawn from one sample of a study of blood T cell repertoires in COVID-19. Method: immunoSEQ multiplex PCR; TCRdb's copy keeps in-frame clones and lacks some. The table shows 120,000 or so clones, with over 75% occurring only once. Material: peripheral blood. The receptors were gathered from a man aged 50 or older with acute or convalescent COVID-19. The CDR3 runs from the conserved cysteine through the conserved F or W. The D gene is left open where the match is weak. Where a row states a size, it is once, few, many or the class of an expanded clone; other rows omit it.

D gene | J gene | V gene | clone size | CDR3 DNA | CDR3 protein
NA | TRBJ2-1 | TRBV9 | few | TGTGCCAGCAGCCCAGGGACCTCCCGGGGGTCCAATGAGCAGTTCTTC | CASSPGTSRGSNEQFF
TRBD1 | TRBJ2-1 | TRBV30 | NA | TGTGCCTGGAGGGCGGACAGGGAAGCTGAGCAGTTCTTC | CAWRADREAEQFF
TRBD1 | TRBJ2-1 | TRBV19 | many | TGTGCCAGTAAGGTCACAGGGGGCCGGTGGGACAATGAGCAGTTCTTC | CASKVTGGRWDNEQFF
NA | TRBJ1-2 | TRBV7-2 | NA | TGTGCCAGCAGCTCGACTGAGTATGGCTACACCTTC | CASSSTEYGYTF
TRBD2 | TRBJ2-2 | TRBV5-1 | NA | TGCGCCAGCTGGCCGGTAGCGGGAAGCAACACCGGGGAGCTGTTTTTT | CASWPVAGSNTGELFF
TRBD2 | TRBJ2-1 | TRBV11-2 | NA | TGTGCCAGCAGCTCCCCCCATAGCGGGAGGGCGGAGGAGCAGTTCTTC | CASSSPHSGRAEEQFF
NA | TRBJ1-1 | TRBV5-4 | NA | TGTGCCAGCAGCCCCGGGGTCTACATGAACACTGAAGCTTTCTTT | CASSPGVYMNTEAFF
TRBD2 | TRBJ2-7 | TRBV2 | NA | TGTGCCAGCAGTCCGACTAGCGGGGCTTCCTACGAGCAGTACTTC | CASSPTSGASYEQYF
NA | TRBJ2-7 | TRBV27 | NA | TGTGCCAGCAGTTTGAGATACGGCGAGCAGTACTTC | CASSLRYGEQYF
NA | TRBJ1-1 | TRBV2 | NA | TGTGCCAGCAGTGAATCGGACTTACGATTGATGAACACTGAAGCTTTCTTT | CASSESDLRLMNTEAFF
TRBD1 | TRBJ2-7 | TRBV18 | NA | TGTGCCAGCTCACGGACAGGAAAGGGTAGCGAGCAGTACTTC | CASSRTGKGSEQYF
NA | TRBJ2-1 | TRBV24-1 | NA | TGTGCCACCAGTGAGAGGGGGGAGGGGGATGAGCAGTTCTTC | CATSERGEGDEQFF
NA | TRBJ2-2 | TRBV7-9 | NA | TGTGCCAGCAGCTTAGATATATCCTGGGACATTGAAAACACCGGGGAGCTGTTTTTT | CASSLDISWDIENTGELFF
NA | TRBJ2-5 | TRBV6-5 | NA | TGTGCCAGCAGTTACTCGACGGGGATGGAGACCCAGTACTTC | CASSYSTGMETQYF
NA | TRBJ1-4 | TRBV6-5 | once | TGTGCCAGCACCCAAGGCAGATCCTCAGGAAAACTGTTTTTT | CASTQGRSSGKLFF
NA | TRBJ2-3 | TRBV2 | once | TGTGCCAGCAGCGTGCTAGCAGGAGCAGATACGCAGTATTTT | CASSVLAGADTQYF
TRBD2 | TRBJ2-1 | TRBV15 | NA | TGTGCCACCAGCAAACTAGCGGGAATAAACAATGAGCAGTTCTTC | CATSKLAGINNEQFF
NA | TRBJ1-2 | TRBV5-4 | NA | TGTGCCAGCAGCGGCGGTACGGACACTAACTATGGCTACACCTTC | CASSGGTDTNYGYTF
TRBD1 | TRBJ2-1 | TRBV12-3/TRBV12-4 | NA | TGTGCCAGCAGTTTAGGGGACAGCAATGAGCAGTTCTTC | CASSLGDSNEQFF
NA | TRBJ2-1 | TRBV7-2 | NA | TGTGCCAGCAGCTTAGACTTCTCCTACAATGAGCAGTTCTTC | CASSLDFSYNEQFF
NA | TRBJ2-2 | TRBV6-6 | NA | TGTGCCAGCACCCCCATCGAGACCGGGGAGCTGTTTTTT | CASTPIETGELFF
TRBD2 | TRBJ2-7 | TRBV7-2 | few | TGTGCCAGCAGCTTAGGCGGGAGTAATTACGAGCAGTACTTC | CASSLGGSNYEQYF
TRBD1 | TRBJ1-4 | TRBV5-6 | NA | TGTGCCAGCAGCGCGAGGACAGGGGGCATTGAAAAACTGTTTTTT | CASSARTGGIEKLFF
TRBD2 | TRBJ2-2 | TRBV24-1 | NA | TGTGCCACCAGTAGCGCGGGAGTGGGAACCGGGGAGCTGTTTTTT | CATSSAGVGTGELFF
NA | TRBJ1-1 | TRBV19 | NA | TGTGCCAGTAGTATGGATGCCAGGGCCGTCACTGAAGCTTTCTTT | CASSMDARAVTEAFF
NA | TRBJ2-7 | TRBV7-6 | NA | TGTGCCAGCAGCCTCAGGGACACCTCCTACGAGCAGTACTTC | CASSLRDTSYEQYF
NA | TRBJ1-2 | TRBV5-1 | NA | TGCGCCAGCAGCTTGGAGGGGTTATCTAACTATGGCTACACCTTC | CASSLEGLSNYGYTF
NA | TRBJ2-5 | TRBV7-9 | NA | TGTGCCAGCAGCAACTATAGGGGTGGAGGGCAGAAAGAGACCCAGTACTTC | CASSNYRGGGQKETQYF
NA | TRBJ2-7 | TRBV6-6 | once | TGTGCCAGCAGTTACTCTCAGGCCTACGAGCAGTACTTC | CASSYSQAYEQYF
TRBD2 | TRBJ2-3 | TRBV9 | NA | TGTGCCAGCAGCGTAGCAGGCCTTGGGACTAGCGGGAGGGTCAGGGATACGCAGTATTTT | CASSVAGLGTSGRVRDTQYF
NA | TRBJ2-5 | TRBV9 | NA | TGTGCCAGCGGGACATCCGCCCAAGAGACCCAGTACTTC | CASGTSAQETQYF
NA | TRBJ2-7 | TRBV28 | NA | TGTGCCAGCAGTGGAGGACAGCTCTACGAGCAGTACTTC | CASSGGQLYEQYF
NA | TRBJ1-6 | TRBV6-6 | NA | TGTGCCAGCAGTGAGATGTCACCCCTCCACTTT | CASSEMSPLHF
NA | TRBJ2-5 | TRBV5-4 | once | TGTGCCAGCAGCTTGGTGCGCGGGATAGAGACCCAGTACTTC | CASSLVRGIETQYF
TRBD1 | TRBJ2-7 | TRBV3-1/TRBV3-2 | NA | TGTGCCAGCACCACAGGGGGCGGGGTGGTGTACGAGCAGTACTTC | CASTTGGGVVYEQYF
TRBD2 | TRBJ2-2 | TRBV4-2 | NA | TGTGCCAGCAGCCATCCGACGACTAGCGGGGGCGACACCGGGGAGCTGTTTTTT | CASSHPTTSGGDTGELFF
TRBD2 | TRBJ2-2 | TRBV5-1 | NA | TGCGCCAGCAGCTTGGCAACACCCGGACTAGCGGGAATTAACGGGGAGCTGTTTTTT | CASSLATPGLAGINGELFF
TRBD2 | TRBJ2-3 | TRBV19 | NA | TGTGCCAGTAGTATAGATCGGCGGGAGGGCGATACGCAGTATTTT | CASSIDRREGDTQYF
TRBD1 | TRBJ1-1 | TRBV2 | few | TGTGCCAGCTCATTAGTTCGGACAGGGAGGAACACTGAAGCTTTCTTT | CASSLVRTGRNTEAFF
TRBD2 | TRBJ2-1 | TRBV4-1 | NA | TGCGCCAGCACCCCTAGCGGGAGTAGGGATTTCGATGAGCAGTTCTTC | CASTPSGSRDFDEQFF
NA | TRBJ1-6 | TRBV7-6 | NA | TGTGCCAGCAGCTTTGAGGTCTCCTATAATTCACCCCTCCACTTT | CASSFEVSYNSPLHF
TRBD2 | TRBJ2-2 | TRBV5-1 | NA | TGCGCCAGCAGCTTGGAAGTGTTAGCGGGTGCGAACACCGGGGAGCTGTTTTTT | CASSLEVLAGANTGELFF
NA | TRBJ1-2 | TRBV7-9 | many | TGTGCCAGCAGCTTAGACGGCAGGGGCTACGGCTACACCTTC | CASSLDGRGYGYTF
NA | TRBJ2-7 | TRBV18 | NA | TGTGCCAGCTCACCGGGGAGTACCTACGAGCAGTACTTC | CASSPGSTYEQYF